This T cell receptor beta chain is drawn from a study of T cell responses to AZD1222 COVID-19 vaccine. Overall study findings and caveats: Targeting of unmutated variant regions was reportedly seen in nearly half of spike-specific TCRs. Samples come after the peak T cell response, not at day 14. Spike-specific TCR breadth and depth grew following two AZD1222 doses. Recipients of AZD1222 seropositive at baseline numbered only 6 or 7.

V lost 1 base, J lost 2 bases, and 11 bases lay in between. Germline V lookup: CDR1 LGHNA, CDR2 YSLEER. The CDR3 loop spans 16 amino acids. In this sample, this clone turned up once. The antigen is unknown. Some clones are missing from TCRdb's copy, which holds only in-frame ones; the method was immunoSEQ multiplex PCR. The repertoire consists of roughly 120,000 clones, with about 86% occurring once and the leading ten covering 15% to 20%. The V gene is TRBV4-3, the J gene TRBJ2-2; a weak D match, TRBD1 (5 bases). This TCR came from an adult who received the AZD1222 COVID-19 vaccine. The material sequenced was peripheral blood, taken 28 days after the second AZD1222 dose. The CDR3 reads CASSQARGRNTGELFF. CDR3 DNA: TGCGCCAGCAGCCAAGCTAGGGGCCGCAACACCGGGGAGCTGTTTTTT.